Detailed here is one TCR beta chain. Its antigen is unidentified. These data are taken from a study of immune evolution from preneoplasia to lung adenocarcinoma. Overall study results and limits: Normal lung had highest clonality; later lesions appeared denser, more diverse.

J lost 5 bases, V lost 3 bases, and 7 bases had no gene match. Per germline, CDR1 SGHAT and CDR2 FQNNGV. CDR3 length equals 15 residues. Some clones are missing from TCRdb's copy, which holds only in-frame ones; the method was immunoSEQ multiplex PCR. The profile shows around 6,400 clones, 85% to 90% of them singletons. Resections took place in Japan or China from the mid-2010s to the late 2010s. Histologic diagnosis was independently verified by two lung pathologists. Macro-dissection enriched premalignant or tumor cells before nucleic acid extraction. The specimen was FFPE invasive lung adenocarcinoma tissue. This TCR was sampled from a person aged 45 to 69 with lung adenocarcinoma. This chain joins TRBV11-2 and TRBJ2-3; 8 bases match TRBD2. CDR3 residues: CASSFSLRGGDTQYF. CDR3 DNA: TGTGCCAGCAGCTTTTCCCTTCGGGGGGGAGATACGCAGTATTTT.